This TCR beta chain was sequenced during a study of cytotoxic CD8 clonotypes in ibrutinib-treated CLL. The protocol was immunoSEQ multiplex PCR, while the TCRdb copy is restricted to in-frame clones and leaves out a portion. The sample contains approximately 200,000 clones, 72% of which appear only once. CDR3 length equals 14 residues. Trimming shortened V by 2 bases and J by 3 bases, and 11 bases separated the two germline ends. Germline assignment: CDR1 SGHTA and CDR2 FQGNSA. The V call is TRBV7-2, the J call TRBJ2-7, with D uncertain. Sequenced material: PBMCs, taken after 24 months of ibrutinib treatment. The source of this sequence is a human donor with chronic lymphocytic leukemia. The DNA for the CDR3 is TGTGCCAGCAGCTTAAGGTCCTCTAACTACGAGCAGTACTTC. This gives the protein CASSLRSSNYEQYF.